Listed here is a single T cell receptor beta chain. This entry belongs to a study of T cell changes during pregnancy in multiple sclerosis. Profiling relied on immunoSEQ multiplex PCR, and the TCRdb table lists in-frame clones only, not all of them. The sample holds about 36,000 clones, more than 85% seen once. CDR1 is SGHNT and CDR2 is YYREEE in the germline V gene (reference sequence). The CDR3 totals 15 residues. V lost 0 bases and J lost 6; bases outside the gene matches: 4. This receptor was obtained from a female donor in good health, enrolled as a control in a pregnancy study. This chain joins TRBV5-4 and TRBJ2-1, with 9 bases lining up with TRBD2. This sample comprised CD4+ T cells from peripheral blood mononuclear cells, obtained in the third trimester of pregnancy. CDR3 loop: CASSLAGLASNEQFF. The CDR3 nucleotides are TGTGCCAGCAGCTTGGCGGGACTAGCATCCAATGAGCAGTTCTTC.